This paragraph reports one T cell receptor beta chain. V was pared by 6 bases and J by 4 bases, with 12 bases between. The CDR3 extends over 13 amino acids. Germline loops: CDR1 SGHAT, CDR2 FQNNGV. This specimen comes from a study of control samples from healthy donors and cancer patients. Sequencing was performed with immunoSEQ multiplex PCR; in TCRdb, only in-frame clones are kept and a portion is missing. The sample lists roughly 130,000 clones, about 91% occurring once. Material for sequencing was blood. The V call is TRBV11-2, the J call TRBJ1-2; D perhaps matches TRBD1 (5 bases). This clonotype was obtained from a man between 18 and 35 years old in good health. The CDR3 sequence is CASSPRGVYGYTF. The CDR3 DNA is TGTGCCAGCAGTCCGAGAGGGGTCTATGGCTACACCTTC.